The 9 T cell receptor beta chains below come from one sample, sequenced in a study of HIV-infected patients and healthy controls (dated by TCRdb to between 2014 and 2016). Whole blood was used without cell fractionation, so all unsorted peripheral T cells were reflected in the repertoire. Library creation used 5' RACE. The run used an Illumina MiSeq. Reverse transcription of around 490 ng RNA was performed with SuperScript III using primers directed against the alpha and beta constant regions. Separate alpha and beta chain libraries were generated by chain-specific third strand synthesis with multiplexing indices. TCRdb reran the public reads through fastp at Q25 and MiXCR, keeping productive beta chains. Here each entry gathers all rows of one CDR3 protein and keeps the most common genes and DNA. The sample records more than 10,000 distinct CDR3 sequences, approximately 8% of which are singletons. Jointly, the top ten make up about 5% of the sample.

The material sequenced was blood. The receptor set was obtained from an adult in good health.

The DNA for the CDR3 is TGTGCCAGCAGTTTGGGGGGCCAGGGTACGCAGTATTTT. This codes for CASSLGGQGTQYF. V and J are TRBV2 and TRBJ2-3; either TRBD1 or TRBD2 may fit D (6 bases each). The germline CDR1 and CDR2 sequences are SNHLY and FYNNEI. The germline V and J ends were trimmed by 5 bases and 8 bases, with 14 bases remaining between them. This CDR3 is built from 13 residues.

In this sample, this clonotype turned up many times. The CDR3 bases are TGCAGTGCTAGATACCGGGGGGGCCCCTACGAGCAGTACTTC. It translates to CSARYRGGPYEQYF. The chain carries TRBV20-1 and TRBJ2-7; TRBD2 agrees at 8 bases. The germline gives CDR1 DFQATT, CDR2 SNEGSKA (reference sequence). The CDR3 loop spans 14 amino acids. J gave up 2 bases and V 2 bases, and 5 bases lay outside the gene matches.

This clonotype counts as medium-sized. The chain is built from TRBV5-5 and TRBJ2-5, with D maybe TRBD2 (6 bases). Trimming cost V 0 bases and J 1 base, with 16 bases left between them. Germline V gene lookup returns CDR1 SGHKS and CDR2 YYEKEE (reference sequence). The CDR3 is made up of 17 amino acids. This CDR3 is CASSLGLVPPPQETQYF. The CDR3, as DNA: TGTGCCAGCAGCTTGGGACTAGTTCCACCACCCCAAGAGACCCAGTACTTC.

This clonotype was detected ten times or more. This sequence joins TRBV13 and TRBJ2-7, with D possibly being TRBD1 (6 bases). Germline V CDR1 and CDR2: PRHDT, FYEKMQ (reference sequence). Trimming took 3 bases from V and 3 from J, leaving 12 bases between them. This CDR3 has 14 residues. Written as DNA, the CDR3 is TGTGCCAGCAGCTTCCTGGGGGCAGGCTACGAGCAGTACTTC. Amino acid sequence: CASSFLGAGYEQYF.

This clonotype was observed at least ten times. CDR3 DNA sequence: TGTGCCAGTAGTTTGCAGCCCGGGGGGGGCAATGAGCAGTTCTTC. This translates into CASSLQPGGGNEQFF. The chain links TRBV19 to TRBJ2-1; 8 bases agree with TRBD2. The CDR3 has 15 amino acids. The germline V gene has CDR1 LNHDA and CDR2 SQIVND (reference sequence). V shed 5 bases and J 6 bases; nucleotides not matched to a gene: 9.

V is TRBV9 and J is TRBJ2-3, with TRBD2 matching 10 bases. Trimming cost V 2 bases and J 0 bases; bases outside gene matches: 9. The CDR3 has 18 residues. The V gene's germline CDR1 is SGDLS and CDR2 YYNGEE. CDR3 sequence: CASSVRSGGVYSTDTQYF. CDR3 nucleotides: TGTGCCAGCAGCGTTAGAAGCGGGGGGGTTTATAGCACAGATACGCAGTATTTT.

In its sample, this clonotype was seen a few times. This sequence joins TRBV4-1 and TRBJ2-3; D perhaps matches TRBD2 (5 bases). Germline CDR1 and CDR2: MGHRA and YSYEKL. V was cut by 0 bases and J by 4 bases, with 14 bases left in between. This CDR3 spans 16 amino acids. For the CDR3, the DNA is TGCGCCAGCAGCCAAGAGGGAGCTGCCCACCCAGATACGCAGTATTTT. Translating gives CASSQEGAAHPDTQYF.

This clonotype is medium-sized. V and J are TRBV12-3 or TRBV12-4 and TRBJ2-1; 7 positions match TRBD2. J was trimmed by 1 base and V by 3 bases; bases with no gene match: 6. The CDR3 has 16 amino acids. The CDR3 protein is CASSFASGKSYNEQFF. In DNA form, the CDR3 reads TGTGCCAGCAGTTTTGCTAGCGGCAAATCCTACAATGAGCAGTTCTTC.

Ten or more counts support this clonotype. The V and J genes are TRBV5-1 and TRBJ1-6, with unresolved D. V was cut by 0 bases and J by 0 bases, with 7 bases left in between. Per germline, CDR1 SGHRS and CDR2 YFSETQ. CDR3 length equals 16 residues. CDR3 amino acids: CASSLDQSSYNSPLHF. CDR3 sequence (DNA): TGCGCCAGCAGCTTGGATCAGAGCTCCTATAATTCACCCCTCCACTTT.